The 32 T cell receptor beta chains reported below all come from one sample, sequenced in a study of radiotherapy plus CTLA-4 blockade in lung cancer. Assay: immunoSEQ multiplex PCR; the TCRdb copy retains only in-frame clones and omits some. The sample yields tens of thousands of clones, about three quarters seen once. The sample consisted of peripheral blood, taken from a patient treated with radiotherapy plus ipilimumab. The receptors shown here come from a human donor with non-small cell lung cancer who had stable disease on radiotherapy plus ipilimumab.

V and J are TRBV9 and TRBJ2-1; no reliable D call. From germline, CDR1 is SGDLS and CDR2 YYNGEE. The CDR3 contains 13 residues. Trimming left V 0 bases short and J 12 bases short, with 13 bases between. CDR3 residues: CASSVGPRLMQFF. The CDR3, as DNA: TGTGCCAGCAGCGTAGGACCTCGCCTCATGCAGTTCTTC. Drawing the rest from reference TRBV9 and TRBJ2-1, the complete variable domain is DSGVTQTPKHLITATGQRVTLRCSPRSGDLSVYWYQQSLDQGLQFLIQYYNGEERAKGNILERFSAQQFPDLHSELNLSSLELGDSALYFCASSVGPRLMQFFGPGTRLTVL.

This clone appeared once. The chain links TRBV10-3 to TRBJ2-5, with 8 positions matching TRBD2. The germline CDR1 and CDR2 sequences are ENHRY and SYGVKD. The CDR3 loop spans 14 amino acids. J was trimmed by 1 base and V by 10 bases; bases with no gene match: 8. The CDR3 protein is CASKPGGAQETQYF. CDR3 nucleotide sequence: TGTGCCAGTAAACCCGGGGGGGCCCAAGAGACCCAGTACTTC.

The chain links TRBV6-5 to TRBJ2-1, with 9 bases matching TRBD1. Germline V gene data show CDR1 as MNHEY and CDR2 as SVGAGI. The CDR3 contains 12 residues. The junction had 3 bases not matched to a gene; V was cut back by 7 bases and J by 8 bases. The CDR3: CASKGQGDEQFF. DNA for the CDR3: TGTGCCAGCAAGGGACAGGGCGATGAGCAGTTCTTC.

This clone has just a few counts. The chain uses TRBV20-1 and TRBJ2-5; D is unclear. Germline V gene sequence: CDR1 DFQATT, CDR2 SNEGSKA (reference sequence). Trimming took off 0 bases at V and 6 bases at J, with 5 bases between the two ends. This CDR3 has 11 amino acids. The CDR3 sequence: CSARDSQTQYF. The CDR3 DNA is TGCAGTGCTAGAGATTCCCAGACCCAGTACTTC.

In nucleotides, the CDR3 is TGTGCCAGCAGCTTAGCCAGGGTGAACCCCCGAGAGACCCAGTACTTC. It encodes CASSLARVNPRETQYF. V gene TRBV7-9 combines with J gene TRBJ2-5, with D possibly matching TRBD1 (5 bases). The germline V and J ends were trimmed by 0 bases and 4 bases, with 15 bases remaining between them. The CDR3 spans 16 residues. Per germline, CDR1 SEHNR and CDR2 FQNEAQ (reference sequence).

The chain links TRBV6-5 to TRBJ1-1; D uncertain. Germline V lookup: CDR1 MNHEY, CDR2 SVGAGI. The CDR3 spans 14 residues. The V and J ends lost 6 bases and 0 bases respectively, with 11 bases between them. The chain's CDR3 is CASRMDGMNTEAFF. The CDR3 DNA reads as TGTGCCAGCAGAATGGACGGAATGAACACTGAAGCTTTCTTT.

This clone was detected only a few times. The chain joins TRBV18 to TRBJ1-4, with D perhaps matching TRBD1 (5 bases). V was shortened by 3 bases and J by 4 bases, with 15 bases between the two germline ends. Germline V gives CDR1 KGHSH, CDR2 LQKENI. The CDR3 is 16 amino acids. CDR3 protein: CASSPAAGVGNEKLFF. CDR3 bases: TGTGCCAGCTCACCCGCCGCGGGGGTGGGTAATGAAAAACTGTTTTTT.

The chain links TRBV27 to TRBJ2-6; D is ambiguous. Germline values: CDR1 MNHEY, CDR2 SMNVEV (reference sequence). With 5 bases removed from V and 5 bases from J, the gap between germline ends came to 13 bases. This CDR3 is built from 15 residues. The CDR3 reads CASSRQAPRANVLTF. CDR3 in DNA: TGTGCCAGCAGTCGGCAGGCCCCAAGGGCCAACGTCCTGACTTTC.

The rearrangement uses TRBV10-3 and TRBJ2-2, with 7 bases fitting TRBD1. CDR1 ENHRY and CDR2 SYGVKD come from the germline V gene. The length of the CDR3 is 14 residues. Unmatched junction bases numbered 7, after V lost 7 bases and J lost 5 bases. This chain's CDR3 is CAITPGQRTGELFF. In DNA, the CDR3 is TGTGCCATCACCCCGGGACAGAGAACCGGGGAGCTGTTTTTT.

V usage is TRBV19 and J usage is TRBJ2-2, with 8 bases that match TRBD1. The CDR3 extends over 16 amino acids. Trimming took 3 bases from V and 4 from J; bases not matched to a gene: 7. Germline loops: CDR1 LNHDA, CDR2 SQIVND (reference sequence). This CDR3 reads CASSINGQGTTGELFF. CDR3 DNA: TGTGCCAGTAGTATTAATGGACAGGGAACCACCGGGGAGCTGTTTTTT.

The chain joins TRBV9 to TRBJ1-2; tentative D call: TRBD1 (6 bases). V lost 6 bases to trimming and J lost 4 bases, with 16 bases between them. The CDR3 consists of 14 residues. Germline CDR1 and CDR2: SGDLS and YYNGEE. CDR3 region: CASTPPGGAYGYTF. CDR3 DNA sequence: TGTGCCAGCACTCCCCCTGGGGGGGCCTATGGCTACACCTTC.

V and J are TRBV6-1 and TRBJ1-2; 8 nucleotides match TRBD1. Per the germline V gene, CDR1 is MNHNS and CDR2 is SASEGT. CDR3 length: 13 amino acids. The V segment lost 6 bases and the J segment 4 bases; nucleotides outside the gene matches: 4. The CDR3 protein is CASRTGDTYGYTF. Here the CDR3 DNA reads TGTGCCAGCAGGACAGGGGATACCTATGGCTACACCTTC.

The chain couples TRBV10-3 to TRBJ1-2; TRBD1 might be the D (5 bases). CDR1 ENHRY and CDR2 SYGVKD come from the germline V gene. The V gene lost 3 bases and the J gene lost 6 bases, with 17 bases spanning the gap. This CDR3 comprises 15 residues. CDR3 in amino acids: CAISDGYGAGNGYTF. CDR3 DNA: TGTGCCATCAGTGATGGCTATGGGGCGGGGAATGGCTACACCTTC.

The chain couples TRBV6-5 to TRBJ1-5; D is unclear. The germline CDR1 and CDR2 sequences are MNHEY and SVGAGI. V was shortened by 2 bases and J by 0 bases, with 8 bases between the two germline ends. The CDR3 has 15 residues. The CDR3, as DNA: TGTGCCAGCAGTTACACGGCGGTTAGCAATCAGCCCCAGCATTTT. Encoded protein: CASSYTAVSNQPQHF.

As concerns this clone: Other nucleotide sequences from this sample produce the same CDR3. This chain joins TRBV9 and TRBJ2-2; TRBD1 matches at 11 bases. V lost 2 bases, J lost 4 bases, and 1 base stayed unmatched. This CDR3 has 15 amino acids. CDR1 is SGDLS, CDR2 YYNGEE, per germline. CDR3 coding DNA: TGTGCCAGCAGCGTGGGGACAGGGGGCACCGGGGAGCTGTTTTTT. This gives the protein CASSVGTGGTGELFF.

This clone is medium-sized by share. V is TRBV19 and J is TRBJ2-7; D may be TRBD2 (5 bases). Germline V CDR1 and CDR2: LNHDA, SQIVND (reference sequence). This CDR3 has 16 residues. Trimming took 4 bases from V and 2 from J, leaving 18 bases between them. Written as DNA, the CDR3 is TGTGCCAGTAGTACCGGGGAGACTTATACGGCCTACGAGCAGTACTTC. Amino acids: CASSTGETYTAYEQYF.

This chain joins TRBV5-6 and TRBJ1-3; D is uncertain. CDR1 and CDR2 from the germline V gene are SGHDT and YYEEEE. There are 16 residues in the CDR3. Trimming stripped 0 bases from V and 0 bases from J, with 10 bases between. The CDR3 region is CASSLGRWASGNTIYF. Written as DNA, the CDR3 is TGTGCCAGCAGCTTGGGGCGATGGGCCTCTGGAAACACCATATATTTT.

The chain couples TRBV28 to TRBJ1-3; 8 nucleotides match TRBD1. Germline CDR1 MDHEN, CDR2 SYDVKM. CDR3 length: 13 residues. With V trimmed by 6 bases and J by 7 bases, 5 bases remained unmatched. The CDR3 reads CASRGQGANTIYF. For the CDR3, the DNA is TGTGCCAGCAGAGGTCAGGGGGCGAACACCATATATTTT.

This clone was seen only once. The rearrangement uses TRBV7-2 and TRBJ2-7; 9 bases match TRBD1. Germline V CDR1 and CDR2: SGHTA, FQGNSA. J gave up 3 bases and V 3 bases, and 3 bases lay outside the gene matches. The CDR3 is 14 amino acids. CDR3 in amino acids: CASSLGTGRYEQYF. The CDR3 DNA reads as TGTGCCAGCAGCTTGGGGACAGGGCGCTACGAGCAGTACTTC.

This clone appeared once. V gene TRBV2 combines with J gene TRBJ2-7, with D possibly being TRBD1 or TRBD2 (5 bases each). Germline V gene data show CDR1 as SNHLY and CDR2 as FYNNEI. V was trimmed by 8 bases and J by 4 bases, leaving 15 bases between them. The CDR3 has 13 residues. In DNA, the CDR3 is TGTGCCAGCGTCCGGGACCGATTGTACGAGCAGTACTTC. It yields the protein CASVRDRLYEQYF.

The chain joins TRBV7-3 to TRBJ2-3; 8 bases match TRBD1. The CDR3 has 14 residues. V lost 3 bases and J lost 3; bases outside the gene matches: 2. Germline CDR1 and CDR2: SGHTA and FQGTGA. The CDR3 loop reads CASSFRQGTDTQYF. The CDR3 region has the DNA TGTGCCAGCAGCTTTCGACAGGGGACAGATACGCAGTATTTT.

This CDR3 reads CASSPREGASGELFF. CDR3 DNA: TGCGCCAGCAGCCCCCGGGAGGGGGCATCCGGGGAGCTGTTTTTT. The chain carries TRBV5-1 and TRBJ2-2; D may be TRBD2 (8 bases). CDR3 length: 15 residues. CDR1 and CDR2 from the germline V gene are SGHRS and YFSETQ. V gave up 4 bases and J gave up 6 bases, with 16 bases separating them.

The V gene is TRBV18, the J gene TRBJ1-3; D uncertain. The CDR3 covers 15 residues. Germline assignment: CDR1 KGHSH and CDR2 LQKENI. V lost 8 bases, J lost 4 bases, and 18 bases lay in between. Written as DNA, the CDR3 is TGTGCCAGCCTCAGATCGGGGAGGTTCGGAAACACCATATATTTT. Translated: CASLRSGRFGNTIYF.

This chain uses TRBV19 with TRBJ1-5; 8 bases are a match to TRBD1. V shed 4 bases and J 2 bases; nucleotides not matched to a gene: 4. The germline gives CDR1 LNHDA, CDR2 SQIVND (reference sequence). This CDR3 region has 15 residues. CDR3 nucleotide sequence: TGTGCCAGTAGTACAGGACAGGGCGGCAATCAGCCCCAGCATTTT. The encoded protein is CASSTGQGGNQPQHF.

The gene calls are TRBV5-3 and TRBJ2-7; D is uncertain. TRBV5-3 is recorded as an ORF, its role being uncertain. Trimming stripped 3 bases from V and 6 bases from J, with 13 bases between. The CDR3 has 13 amino acids. The CDR3 loop reads CARSYVILFEQYV. The DNA of the CDR3 is TGTGCCAGAAGCTATGTCATCCTATTCGAGCAGTACGTC.

The chain combines TRBV2 with TRBJ2-1; 11 nucleotides agree with TRBD2. Germline CDR1 and CDR2: SNHLY and FYNNEI. With 3 bases clipped from V and 8 bases from J, the junction kept 9 bases outside the gene matches. The CDR3 contains 16 residues. DNA for the CDR3: TGTGCCAGCAGTGAGCGGGTAGCGGGGGGGCGGCATGAGCAGTTCTTC. Translating gives CASSERVAGGRHEQFF.

The chain joins TRBV2 to TRBJ2-5, with D maybe TRBD1 (5 bases). CDR1 and CDR2 from the germline V gene are SNHLY and FYNNEI. The V end lost 6 bases, the J end lost 4 bases, and 9 bases lay between the germline ends. CDR3 length equals 12 residues. This CDR3 reads CASRTDVETQYF. The DNA of the CDR3 is TGTGCCAGCAGGACAGATGTAGAGACCCAGTACTTC.

V gene TRBV2 combines with J gene TRBJ2-2, with TRBD2 identical over 9 bases. Per germline, CDR1 SNHLY and CDR2 FYNNEI. This CDR3 spans 16 amino acids. V dropped 8 bases and J dropped 2; count of bases not matched to a gene: 9. The CDR3 coding sequence is TGTGCCAGCCGTGTGTTAGCGGGGGCTAACACCGGGGAGCTGTTTTTT. The encoded protein is CASRVLAGANTGELFF.

The chain employs TRBV7-9 and TRBJ2-2, with no clear D. The CDR3 spans 15 residues. Germline CDR1 SEHNR, CDR2 FQNEAQ (reference sequence). The V end was cut by 1 base, the J end by 7 bases, with 13 bases between. The CDR3 sequence: CASSLGEGKGGELFF. CDR3 DNA: TGTGCCAGCAGCTTAGGAGAAGGGAAGGGCGGGGAGCTGTTTTTT. The whole variable domain, remainder taken from reference TRBV7-9 and TRBJ2-2, is DTGVSQNPRHKITKRGQNVTFRCDPISEHNRLYWYRQTLGQGPEFLTYFQNEAQLEKSRLLSDRFSAERPKGSFSTLEIQRTEQGDSAMYLCASSLGEGKGGELFFGEGSRLTVL.

This chain uses TRBV10-3 with TRBJ2-7, with 11 bases identical to TRBD1. Trimming cost V 6 bases and J 5 bases; bases outside gene matches: 3. This CDR3 region has 13 residues. CDR1 is ENHRY, CDR2 SYGVKD, per germline. The CDR3 reads CAIRGTGGDEQYV. DNA for the CDR3: TGTGCCATCAGGGGGACAGGGGGGGACGAGCAGTACGTC.

The chain recombines TRBV14 with TRBJ1-6; D perhaps matches TRBD1 (5 bases). The ends were cut back, 4 bases at V and 7 bases at J, with 14 bases in the middle. The CDR3 has 15 residues. Germline lookup yields CDR1 SGHDN and CDR2 FVKESK. This CDR3 is CASSLAGTSNSPLHF. In DNA, the CDR3 is TGTGCCAGCAGCCTCGCTGGGACCAGCAATTCACCCCTCCACTTT.

The V call is TRBV5-4, the J call TRBJ2-7; no definite D call. Trimming took 0 bases from V and 3 from J, leaving 10 bases between them. CDR1 is SGHNT and CDR2 is YYREEE in the germline V gene (reference sequence). The CDR3 has 14 amino acids. The CDR3, as DNA: TGTGCCAGCAGCTTGGAGCCGGCAGACTACGAGCAGTACGTC. Encoded protein: CASSLEPADYEQYV.